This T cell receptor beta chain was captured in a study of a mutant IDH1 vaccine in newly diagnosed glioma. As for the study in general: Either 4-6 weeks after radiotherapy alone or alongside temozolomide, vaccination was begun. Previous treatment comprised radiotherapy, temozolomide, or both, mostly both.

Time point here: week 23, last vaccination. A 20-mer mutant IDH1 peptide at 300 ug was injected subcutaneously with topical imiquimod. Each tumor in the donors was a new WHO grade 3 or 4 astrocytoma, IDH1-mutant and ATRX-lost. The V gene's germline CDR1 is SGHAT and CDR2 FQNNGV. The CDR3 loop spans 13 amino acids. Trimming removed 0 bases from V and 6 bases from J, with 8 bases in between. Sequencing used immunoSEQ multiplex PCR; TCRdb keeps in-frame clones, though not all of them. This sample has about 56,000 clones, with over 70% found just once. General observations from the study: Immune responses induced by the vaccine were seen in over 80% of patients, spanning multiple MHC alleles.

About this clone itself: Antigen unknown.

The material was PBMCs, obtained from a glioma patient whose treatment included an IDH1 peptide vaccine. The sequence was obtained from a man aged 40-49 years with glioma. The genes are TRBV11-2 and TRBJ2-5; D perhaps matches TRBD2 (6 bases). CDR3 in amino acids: CASSLDRGKTQYF. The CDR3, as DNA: TGTGCCAGCAGCTTAGATCGCGGGAAGACCCAGTACTTC.